This TCR beta chain is drawn from a study of T cell responses to AZD1222 COVID-19 vaccine. Investigators merged groups given second doses at roughly 4 or roughly 12 weeks. Germline CDR1 is KGHSH and CDR2 is LQKENI. CDR3 length: 11 amino acids. V lost 6 bases and J lost 3, with 6 bases in between. The data were produced by immunoSEQ multiplex PCR, yet TCRdb's version contains in-frame clones alone and is incomplete. This sample carries about 120,000 clones, approximately 90% of them seen once, and the ten largest clones take about 7.4%. This clonotype was obtained from an adult who received the AZD1222 COVID-19 vaccine. Sequences were derived from peripheral blood, sampled 28 days after the second AZD1222 dose. The chain has TRBV18 and TRBJ2-7; maybe TRBD2 (6 bases). CDR3 in DNA: TGTGCCAGCTCGCGGGGCTACGAGCAGTACTTC. It encodes CASSRGYEQYF.